The 28 T cell receptor beta chains given below trace back to one sample, sequenced in a study of human T cells and chemical hapten exposure. TCRdb re-called the RACE reads with MiXCR, one entry per CDR3 protein. The table shows 60,000 to 70,000 distinct CDR3 sequences, with 11% occurring only once. Time point of the sample: pre-sensitization, week 0. As for treatment: therapeutic diphenylcyclopropenone sensitization with weekly scalp DPC. Here the sequenced sample was whole blood, taken in connection with sensitization to the hapten diphenylcyclopropenone (DPC). These receptors were taken from a woman aged 50 to 60 with alopecia areata. Some clones in this sample may be carry-over from other donors' samples.

This clonotype showed up many times. The chain links TRBV6-6 to TRBJ1-4; the D gene is possibly TRBD1 (5 bases). V was clipped by 5 bases and J by 6 bases, with 13 bases between them. CDR3 length: 14 residues. CDR1 and CDR2 from the germline V gene are MNHNY and SVGAGI (reference sequence). Here the CDR3 reads CASSRGQKDEKLFF. As DNA, the CDR3 is TGTGCCAGCAGTAGAGGACAAAAGGATGAAAAACTGTTTTTT.

The chain carries TRBV5-1 and TRBJ2-1; the D is unclear. This CDR3 comprises 16 residues. Trimming stripped 5 bases from V and 5 bases from J, with 20 bases between. Germline CDR1 SGHRS, CDR2 YFSETQ. The CDR3 spells CASRSGRLSPNNEQFF. CDR3 DNA sequence: TGCGCCAGCAGGTCCGGCCGACTCAGCCCAAACAATGAGCAGTTCTTC. Supplemented by reference TRBV5-1 and TRBJ2-1, the full variable domain reads KAGVTQTPRYLIKTRGQQVTLSCSPISGHRSVSWYQQTPGQGLQFLFEYFSETQRNKGNFPGRFSGRQFSNSRSEMNVSTLELGDSALYLCASRSGRLSPNNEQFFGPGTRLTVL.

J is TRBJ2-4 and V is TRBV28; TRBD1 is a possible D gene (5 bases). The CDR3 sequence is 15 residues long. Per germline, CDR1 MDHEN and CDR2 SYDVKM. Trimming stripped 7 bases from V and 0 bases from J, with 13 bases between. In DNA form, the CDR3 reads TGTGCCAGCACCCCGCCGCAGGGAGCCAAAAACATTCAGTACTTC. This translates into CASTPPQGAKNIQYF.

The chain joins TRBV5-1 to TRBJ2-3; the match to TRBD2 covers 8 bases. The germline V gene encodes CDR1 SGHRS and CDR2 YFSETQ. J gave up 6 bases and V 0 bases, and 3 bases lay outside the gene matches. The CDR3 consists of 14 residues. CDR3 amino acids: CASSLEAGVDTQYF. CDR3 coding DNA: TGCGCCAGCAGCTTGGAAGCGGGAGTCGATACGCAGTATTTT.

This chain joins TRBV11-1 and TRBJ2-7, with D tentatively TRBD2 (5 bases). The CDR3 runs to 12 residues. V was shortened by 8 bases and J by 2 bases, with 10 bases between the two germline ends. CDR1 and CDR2 (germline): SGHAT, FQDESV (reference sequence). CDR3 loop: CASGREAYEQYF. The CDR3 DNA reads as TGTGCCAGCGGGAGAGAGGCCTACGAGCAGTACTTC.

Ten or more counts support this clonotype. The chain links TRBV30 to TRBJ2-7; D unclear. V was cut by 1 base and J by 5 bases, with 6 bases left in between. Looked up from germline, CDR1 is GTSNPN and CDR2 is SVGIG (reference sequence). The length of the CDR3 is 11 residues. The CDR3 DNA sequence: TGTGCCTGGAGTGCATACGACGAGCAGTACTTC. Its translation is CAWSAYDEQYF.

This clonotype appeared many times. The CDR3 loop is CATSETGVNQPQHF. The CDR3 nucleotides are TGTGCCACCAGTGAGACAGGTGTGAATCAGCCCCAGCATTTT. This chain joins TRBV24-1 and TRBJ1-5, with D possibly being TRBD1 (6 bases). With 4 bases removed from V and 4 bases from J, the gap between germline ends came to 10 bases. The CDR3 length is 14 residues. Germline V gene lookup returns CDR1 KGHDR and CDR2 SFDVKD.

V and J are TRBV5-1 and TRBJ2-3; no firm D call. Germline V gene lookup returns CDR1 SGHRS and CDR2 YFSETQ. The CDR3 runs 14 residues. The V and J ends lost 1 base and 3 bases respectively, with 9 bases between them. The CDR3 loop is CASSLFASTDTQYF. DNA of the CDR3: TGCGCCAGCAGCTTGTTCGCTAGTACAGATACGCAGTATTTT.

This clonotype was observed many times. The rearrangement joins TRBV7-9 to TRBJ1-1; possibly TRBD1 for D (5 bases). CDR3 length equals 14 residues. Germline-derived CDR1 and CDR2 are SEHNR and FQNEAQ (reference sequence). Trimming cost V 4 bases and J 0 bases, with 9 bases left between them. CDR3 protein: CASSYGTVNTEAFF. Here the CDR3 DNA reads TGTGCCAGCAGCTACGGGACGGTGAACACTGAAGCTTTCTTT. The entire variable domain, with the rest obtained from reference TRBV7-9 and TRBJ1-1, is as follows: DTGVSQNPRHKITKRGQNVTFRCDPISEHNRLYWYRQTLGQGPEFLTYFQNEAQLEKSRLLSDRFSAERPKGSFSTLEIQRTEQGDSAMYLCASSYGTVNTEAFFGQGTRLTVV.

The V call is TRBV9, the J call TRBJ1-3; D unresolved. This CDR3 has 16 residues. The germline gives CDR1 SGDLS, CDR2 YYNGEE. Trimming shortened V by 3 bases and J by 1 base, and 14 bases separated the two germline ends. The chain's CDR3 is CASSATPTGSGNTIYF. The CDR3, as DNA: TGTGCCAGCAGCGCCACACCGACGGGATCTGGAAACACCATATATTTT.

In this sample, this clonotype turned up many times. V usage is TRBV5-5 and J usage is TRBJ2-2; 10 bases are a match to TRBD2. Germline assignment: CDR1 SGHKS and CDR2 YYEKEE (reference sequence). Germline trimming cut 1 base from V and 1 base from J; bases unmatched to any gene: 1. The CDR3 has 16 amino acids. CDR3 bases: TGTGCCAGCAGCTTGACTAGCGGGGTGAACACCGGGGAGCTGTTTTTT. Protein product: CASSLTSGVNTGELFF.

The gene calls are TRBV7-6 and TRBJ1-5; a weak D match, TRBD1 (6 bases). Germline assignment: CDR1 SGHVS and CDR2 FNYEAQ. The CDR3 spans 15 residues. Trimming cost V 5 bases and J 5 bases, with 16 bases left between them. CDR3 region: CASSPGWGGHQPQHF. For the CDR3, the DNA is TGTGCCAGCAGCCCCGGATGGGGGGGCCATCAGCCCCAGCATTTT.

This clonotype has a count of ten or more. The J gene is TRBJ1-5, the V gene TRBV20-1, with D possibly matching TRBD1 (5 bases). The CDR3 covers 13 residues. The germline V gene encodes CDR1 DFQATT and CDR2 SNEGSKA (reference sequence). Trimming took off 5 bases at V and 4 bases at J, with 12 bases between the two ends. The DNA of the CDR3 is TGCAGTGCTCCTGACAGCTTTAATCAGCCCCAGCATTTT. Its protein product is CSAPDSFNQPQHF.

At least ten counts were recorded for this clonotype. The junction differs from germline at one of its ends, possibly a read error. J is TRBJ2-7 and V is TRBV7-7; 9 bases map to TRBD1. The CDR3 is 15 residues long. The germline gives CDR1 SSHAT, CDR2 FNYEAQ (reference sequence). The CDR3 region has the DNA TGTGCTAGCAGCCCTGCATTGGGACAGGGCTACGAGCAGTACTTC. Its protein product is CASSPALGQGYEQYF.

The table lists this clonotype with a few counts. The chain couples TRBV7-3 to TRBJ2-1; D gene unclear. This CDR3 spans 14 amino acids. Germline CDR1 and CDR2: SGHTA and FQGTGA. V was trimmed by 5 bases and J by 5 bases, leaving 13 bases between them. The CDR3 sequence: CASSPPGFHNEQFF. The CDR3 DNA follows: TGTGCCAGCAGCCCCCCCGGCTTTCACAATGAGCAGTTCTTC.

On this clonotype itself: Germline and junction disagree at one end, which may indicate a read error. This rearrangement joins TRBV27 to TRBJ1-2; D gene ambiguous. CDR3 length: 17 amino acids. In germline, CDR1 is MNHEY, CDR2 SMNVEV (reference sequence). CDR3 sequence reads: CAGSPTVSYIPNYGYTF. In DNA, the CDR3 is TGTGCCGGCAGTCCTACTGTATCGTATATCCCTAACTATGGCTACACCTTC.

Many counts were recorded for this clonotype. The chain uses TRBV6-6 and TRBJ2-1; 8 nucleotides match TRBD1. Germline V gene sequence: CDR1 MNHNY, CDR2 SVGAGI (reference sequence). After removal of 6 bases from V and 8 bases from J, the junction contained 12 bases not matched to a gene. The CDR3 contains 15 residues. In DNA form, the CDR3 reads TGTGCCAGCAGCCCCGGACAGGGCAGTCGGGATGAGCAGTTCTTC. As protein: CASSPGQGSRDEQFF.

The V gene is TRBV7-2, the J gene TRBJ1-1; no definite D call. The V end lost 5 bases, the J end lost 2 bases, and 9 bases lay between the germline ends. The CDR3 contains 13 residues. From germline, CDR1 is SGHTA and CDR2 FQGNSA. As DNA, the CDR3 is TGTGCCAGCAGCCCCCTGGTCAACACTGAAGCTTTCTTT. It codes for CASSPLVNTEAFF.

This clonotype was picked up many times. The rearrangement links TRBV7-2 to TRBJ1-6, with TRBD1 identical over 9 bases. The length of the CDR3 is 14 residues. Germline V gene data show CDR1 as SGHTA and CDR2 as FQGNSA. V lost 4 bases to trimming and J lost 7 bases; unmatched junction nucleotides: 2. The CDR3 loop reads CASSSGTGNSPLHF. Written as DNA, the CDR3 is TGTGCCAGCAGCTCCGGGACAGGGAATTCACCCCTCCACTTT.

This chain joins TRBV10-3 and TRBJ1-2; D uncertain. CDR1 ENHRY and CDR2 SYGVKD come from the germline V gene. The V and J ends lost 2 bases and 3 bases respectively, with 10 bases between them. The CDR3 sequence is 14 residues long. DNA of the CDR3: TGTGCCATCAGTGAGCCCGGACCGGACTATGGCTACACCTTC. Translated: CAISEPGPDYGYTF.

This clonotype was recorded a few times. The chain uses TRBV6-2 or TRBV6-3 and TRBJ1-2; D unclear. Germline CDR1 and CDR2: MNHEY and SVGEGT. V dropped 5 bases and J dropped 3 bases, with 16 bases sitting between them. The CDR3 consists of 15 residues. The DNA for the CDR3 is TGTGCCAGCAGTCGACACCCTAATGAGGACTATGGCTACACCTTC. This gives the protein CASSRHPNEDYGYTF.

Only a few counts were recorded for this clonotype. The chain is built from TRBV4-2 and TRBJ1-4; perhaps TRBD1 as D (5 bases). CDR1 is LGHNA, CDR2 YNFKEQ, per germline. Trimming took off 1 base at V and 4 bases at J, with 16 bases between the two ends. The length of the CDR3 is 17 residues. The CDR3: CASSQVKQAANNEKLFF. Written as DNA, the CDR3 is TGTGCCAGCAGCCAAGTTAAACAGGCGGCGAATAATGAAAAACTGTTTTTT.

The V gene is TRBV2, the J gene TRBJ2-5; the D gene is possibly TRBD1 (6 bases). CDR3 size: 13 residues. The germline V gene has CDR1 SNHLY and CDR2 FYNNEI. The V and J ends lost 5 bases and 7 bases respectively, with 14 bases between them. The CDR3 DNA follows: TGTGCCAGCAGTTACAGGGAACGGTCGACCCAGTACTTC. It is translated as CASSYRERSTQYF.

This clonotype was seen a few times. The chain uses TRBV30 and TRBJ2-7; TRBD2 matches at 14 bases. Germline V gene lookup returns CDR1 GTSNPN and CDR2 SVGIG (reference sequence). V dropped 3 bases and J dropped 6; count of bases not matched to a gene: 7. The CDR3 totals 15 residues. The CDR3 region is CAWRMMGLAGAEQYF. For the CDR3, the DNA is TGTGCCTGGAGAATGATGGGACTAGCGGGAGCCGAGCAGTACTTC.

This clonotype has just a few counts. This chain links TRBV20-1 with TRBJ2-2; 10 bases fit TRBD2. The CDR3 consists of 16 residues. Germline V gene data show CDR1 as DFQATT and CDR2 as SNEGSKA (reference sequence). V was pared by 1 base and J by 8 bases, with 10 bases of the junction left unmatched. CDR3: CSARAGGTSALGELFF. DNA of the CDR3: TGCAGTGCTAGAGCAGGCGGGACTAGCGCGTTAGGGGAGCTGTTTTTT.

This clonotype turned up a few times. The CDR3 region has the DNA TGTGCCAGCAGCTATCTAGGTGGGGCAAGCTCCTACGAGCAGTACTTC. Translated: CASSYLGGASSYEQYF. The chain links TRBV14 to TRBJ2-7; possible D gene TRBD1, 5 bases. The germline gives CDR1 SGHDN, CDR2 FVKESK. CDR3 length equals 16 residues. V lost 5 bases and J 0 bases, leaving 17 bases between the germline ends.

This clonotype turned up a few times. The chain carries TRBV21-1 and TRBJ2-3; the D call in the table, TRBD1, was not verified against the DNA. TRBV21-1 is noted as a pseudogene. The CDR3 is 16 residues long. The chain's CDR3 is CASSKRTGTSTDTQYF. CDR3 DNA sequence: TGTGCCAGCAGCAAAAGGACAGGAACTAGCACAGATACGCAGTATTTT.

Many counts were recorded for this clonotype. The gene calls are TRBV7-9 and TRBJ2-3; maybe TRBD2 (5 bases). Trimming removed 7 bases at V and 4 bases at J, with 18 bases between. This CDR3 is 15 amino acids long. Germline V gene sequence: CDR1 SEHNR, CDR2 FQNEAQ (reference sequence). This chain's CDR3 is CASTIKRGGADTQYF. The CDR3 DNA reads as TGTGCCAGCACGATTAAACGCGGAGGAGCAGATACGCAGTATTTT.